The 5 T cell receptor beta chains given below trace back to one sample, sequenced in a study of blood T cell repertoires in COVID-19. The method was immunoSEQ multiplex PCR; TCRdb's version includes in-frame clones alone and lacks a portion of them. The profile shows around 190,000 clones, 80% to 90% of them singletons. The sample taken for sequencing was peripheral blood. These receptors were obtained from a man under 40 with acute or convalescent COVID-19.

The chain combines TRBV5-1 with TRBJ1-3; 8 nucleotides line up with TRBD1. Germline CDR1 and CDR2: SGHRS and YFSETQ. The ends lost 3 bases at V and 2 bases at J; junction bases unmatched: 1. The CDR3 runs 14 residues. The CDR3 DNA reads TGCGCCAGCAGCTCACAGGGGGCTGGAAACACCATATATTTT. It translates to CASSSQGAGNTIYF.

This rearrangement joins TRBV6-5 to TRBJ2-5; D perhaps matches TRBD2 (6 bases). The CDR3 totals 12 residues. Germline V lookup: CDR1 MNHEY, CDR2 SVGAGI. Trimming removed 8 bases at V and 5 bases at J, with 12 bases between. The CDR3: CASAEGRETQYF. Here the CDR3 DNA reads TGTGCCAGCGCGGAGGGCCGGGAGACCCAGTACTTC.

V is TRBV30 and J is TRBJ2-7, with a weak D call TRBD2 (5 bases). The CDR3 consists of 13 residues. From germline, CDR1 is GTSNPN and CDR2 SVGIG (reference sequence). Trimming cost V 0 bases and J 5 bases, with 11 bases left between them. CDR3 residues: CAWSVSGLHEQYF. CDR3 DNA: TGTGCCTGGAGTGTATCCGGACTCCACGAGCAGTACTTC. Drawing the rest from reference TRBV30 and TRBJ2-7, the complete variable domain is SQTIHQWPATLVQPVGSPLSLECTVEGTSNPNLYWYRQAAGRGLQLLFYSVGIGQISSEVPQNLSASRPQDRQFILSSKKLLLSDSGFYLCAWSVSGLHEQYFGPGTRLTVT.

This chain joins TRBV30 and TRBJ1-2, with D hard to call. Trimming left V 0 bases short and J 2 bases short, with 7 bases between. Germline V gene data show CDR1 as GTSNPN and CDR2 as SVGIG (reference sequence). This CDR3 is 13 amino acids long. The CDR3 spells CAWSVSSNYGYTF. CDR3 DNA sequence: TGTGCCTGGAGTGTTTCATCAAACTATGGCTACACCTTC.

This sequence joins TRBV5-4 and TRBJ2-7; 9 nucleotides agree with TRBD1. The CDR3 length is 14 residues. The ends lost 4 bases at V and 7 bases at J; junction bases unmatched: 9. Germline V gives CDR1 SGHNT, CDR2 YYREEE (reference sequence). The CDR3 DNA sequence: TGTGCCAGCAGCGGACCGGGACAGGGTGGAGAGCAGTACTTC. Translating gives CASSGPGQGGEQYF.